This T cell receptor (beta chain) originates from a study of T cell responses to AZD1222 COVID-19 vaccine. In germline, CDR1 is SGDLS, CDR2 YYNGEE. V was clipped by 0 bases and J by 2 bases, with 9 bases between them. CDR3 length: 14 amino acids. This table comes from immunoSEQ multiplex PCR, and its TCRdb copy is limited to in-frame clones, with some not included. The sample lists around 30,000 clones; just over 90% were seen once. This TCR derives from an adult in good health. The rearrangement joins TRBV9 to TRBJ2-7, with D unclear. The specimen was peripheral blood, collected on day 0 of AZD1222 vaccination. CDR3 region: CASSVGQGTYEQYF. DNA for the CDR3: TGTGCCAGCAGCGTAGGCCAAGGCACCTACGAGCAGTACTTC.